Following are 10 T cell receptor beta chains from one sample sequenced in a study of blood T cell repertoires in COVID-19. Clones were sequenced by immunoSEQ multiplex PCR, and TCRdb holds only the in-frame ones, with some missing. In the table there are about 220,000 clones, about 80% of which are singletons. The specimen was peripheral blood. The receptors here all came from a woman aged 25-40 years who had recovered from COVID-19.

The J gene is TRBJ2-1, the V gene TRBV2; 8 bases align to TRBD1. The trim removed 4 bases at V and 7 bases at J, leaving 6 bases unmatched. The CDR3 totals 14 residues. Germline CDR1 and CDR2: SNHLY and FYNNEI. The CDR3 DNA reads TGTGCCAGCAGTGTCCGGACAGGGTCGAATGAGCAGTTCTTC. This sequence encodes CASSVRTGSNEQFF.

The gene calls are TRBV30 and TRBJ1-2; no reliable D call. V was clipped by 3 bases and J by 7 bases, with 18 bases between them. From germline, CDR1 is GTSNPN and CDR2 SVGIG (reference sequence). This CDR3 region has 14 residues. The CDR3 sequence is CAWSRRQEASGYTF. CDR3 sequence (DNA): TGTGCCTGGAGCCGCCGGCAAGAGGCGAGTGGCTACACCTTC.

This sequence joins TRBV2 and TRBJ2-2; 8 bases fit TRBD2. V lost 6 bases and J lost 5; bases outside the gene matches: 5. The CDR3 consists of 14 residues. Germline V lookup: CDR1 SNHLY, CDR2 FYNNEI. CDR3 sequence reads: CASRGLGGTGELFF. CDR3 coding DNA: TGTGCCAGCAGGGGACTAGGAGGGACCGGGGAGCTGTTTTTT.

This clone was seen just once. V usage is TRBV3-1 (or the pseudogene TRBV3-2) and J usage is TRBJ2-1; tentatively, D is TRBD2 (6 bases). This CDR3 contains 15 residues. Germline V gene lookup returns CDR1 LGHDT and CDR2 YNNKEL (reference sequence). V was pared by 1 base and J by 1 base, with 8 bases between. The CDR3 DNA is TGTGCCAGCAGCCAAGGAGGGAGGTCCTACAATGAGCAGTTCTTC. This sequence encodes CASSQGGRSYNEQFF.

The V and J genes are TRBV28 and TRBJ2-7; 9 positions agree with TRBD1. This CDR3 comprises 14 residues. V was pared by 6 bases and J by 3 bases, with 6 bases of the junction left unmatched. Germline CDR1 and CDR2: MDHEN and SYDVKM. The CDR3 sequence is CASSPTGGLYEQYF. The CDR3 nucleotides read TGTGCCAGCAGCCCGACAGGGGGTCTCTACGAGCAGTACTTC.

The chain joins TRBV28 to TRBJ2-1; 11 positions agree with TRBD2. Germline assignment: CDR1 MDHEN and CDR2 SYDVKM. This CDR3 contains 14 residues. V trimming: 5 bases; J trimming: 4 bases; junction bases outside the gene matches: 1. The CDR3 nucleotides read TGTGCCAGCAGTAGGACTAGCGGGTACAATGAGCAGTTCTTC. It translates to CASSRTSGYNEQFF.

The chain is built from TRBV5-6 and TRBJ2-2; 9 bases agree with TRBD1. The V gene's germline CDR1 is SGHDT and CDR2 YYEEEE. The trim removed 3 bases at V and 4 bases at J, leaving 4 bases unmatched. The CDR3 extends over 15 amino acids. The CDR3 nucleotides read TGTGCCAGCAGCTGGAGGGACAGGGCCACCGGGGAGCTGTTTTTT. Protein product: CASSWRDRATGELFF.

This clone was seen a few times. The chain joins TRBV30 to TRBJ1-3, with D uncertain. The CDR3 sequence is 13 residues long. In germline, CDR1 is GTSNPN, CDR2 SVGIG (reference sequence). Trimming left V 2 bases short and J 0 bases short, with 5 bases between. CDR3 sequence reads: CAWSLSSGNTIYF. As DNA, the CDR3 is TGTGCCTGGAGTTTGAGCTCTGGAAACACCATATATTTT. Full variable domain (outside the CDR3, taken from reference TRBV30 and TRBJ1-3): SQTIHQWPATLVQPVGSPLSLECTVEGTSNPNLYWYRQAAGRGLQLLFYSVGIGQISSEVPQNLSASRPQDRQFILSSKKLLLSDSGFYLCAWSLSSGNTIYFGEGSWLTVV.

Here the CDR3 reads CASSYLSSGRGSQYF. The DNA for the CDR3 is TGTGCCAGCAGTTACTTATCTAGCGGGAGAGGGTCCCAGTACTTC. The V and J genes are TRBV6-5 and TRBJ2-5; 10 bases map to TRBD2. The germline CDR1 and CDR2 sequences are MNHEY and SVGAGI. After removal of 1 base from V and 9 bases from J, the junction contained 8 bases not matched to a gene. The CDR3 consists of 15 residues.

This clone was seen a handful of times. The chain couples TRBV27 to TRBJ2-1, with TRBD1 as a possible D gene (5 bases). V dropped 6 bases and J dropped 0 bases, with 12 bases sitting between them. The CDR3 length is 15 residues. CDR1 and CDR2 from the germline V gene are MNHEY and SMNVEV (reference sequence). The CDR3, as DNA: TGTGCCAGCAGCCATAGGGGTAGCTCCTACAATGAGCAGTTCTTC. It is translated as CASSHRGSSYNEQFF.